This TCR beta chain was captured in a study of cytomegalovirus exposure and HLA in healthy donors. The donors gave bone marrow, and they were healthy. Broader study findings: A later analysis showed TCR association rates differing by HLA locus, peaking at DRB1 and lowest at HLA-C.

PCR involved 60 Vbeta and 13 Jbeta primers. Measured with immunoSEQ multiplex PCR; TCRdb has only the in-frame clones, and not every one. This table holds 200,000 to 250,000 clones, 82% found once. As concerns this clone: Antigen unknown.

The sequencing sample was made of PBMCs. The sequence was obtained from a woman in her 40s in good health and CMV-seronegative.

The CDR3 protein is CASSPVAGVTGELFF. The CDR3 DNA is TGCGCCAGCAGCCCTGTAGCGGGGGTAACCGGGGAGCTGTTTTTT. This chain uses TRBV4-1 with TRBJ2-2; 9 nucleotides agree with TRBD2. This CDR3 spans 15 amino acids. Per germline, CDR1 MGHRA and CDR2 YSYEKL. V was pared by 4 bases and J by 5 bases, with 5 bases of the junction left unmatched.